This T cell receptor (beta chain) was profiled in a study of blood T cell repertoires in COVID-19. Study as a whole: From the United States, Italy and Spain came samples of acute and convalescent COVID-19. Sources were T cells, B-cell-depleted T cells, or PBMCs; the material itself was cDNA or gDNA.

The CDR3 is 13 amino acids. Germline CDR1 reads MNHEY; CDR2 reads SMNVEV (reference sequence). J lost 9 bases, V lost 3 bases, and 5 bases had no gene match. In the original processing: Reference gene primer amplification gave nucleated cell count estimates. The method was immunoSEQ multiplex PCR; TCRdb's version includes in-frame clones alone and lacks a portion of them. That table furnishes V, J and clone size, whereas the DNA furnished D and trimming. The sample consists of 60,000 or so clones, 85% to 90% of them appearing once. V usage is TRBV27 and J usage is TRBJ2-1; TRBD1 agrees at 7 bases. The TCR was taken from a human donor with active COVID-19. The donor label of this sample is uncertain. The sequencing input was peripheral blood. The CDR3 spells CASSFPQGSEQFF. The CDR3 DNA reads TGTGCCAGCAGTTTCCCACAGGGGAGTGAGCAGTTCTTC.